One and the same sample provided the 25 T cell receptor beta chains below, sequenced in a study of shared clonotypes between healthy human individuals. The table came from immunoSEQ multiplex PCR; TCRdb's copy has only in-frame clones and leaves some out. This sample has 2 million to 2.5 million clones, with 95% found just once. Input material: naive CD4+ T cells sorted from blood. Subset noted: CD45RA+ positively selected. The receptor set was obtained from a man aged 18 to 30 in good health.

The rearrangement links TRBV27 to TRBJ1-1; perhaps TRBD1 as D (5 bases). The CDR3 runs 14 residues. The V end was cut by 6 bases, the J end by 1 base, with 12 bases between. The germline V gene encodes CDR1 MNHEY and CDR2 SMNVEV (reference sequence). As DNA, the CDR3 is TGTGCCAGCAGACTCGGGGCTACGAACACTGAAGCTTTCTTT. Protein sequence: CASRLGATNTEAFF.

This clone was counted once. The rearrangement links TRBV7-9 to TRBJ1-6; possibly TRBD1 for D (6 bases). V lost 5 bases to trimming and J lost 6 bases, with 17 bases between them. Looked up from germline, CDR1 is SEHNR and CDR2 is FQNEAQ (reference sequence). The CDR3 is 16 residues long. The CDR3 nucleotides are TGTGCCAGCAGCCTCCGACAGGCTGGGAGTAATTCACCCCTCCACTTT. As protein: CASSLRQAGSNSPLHF.

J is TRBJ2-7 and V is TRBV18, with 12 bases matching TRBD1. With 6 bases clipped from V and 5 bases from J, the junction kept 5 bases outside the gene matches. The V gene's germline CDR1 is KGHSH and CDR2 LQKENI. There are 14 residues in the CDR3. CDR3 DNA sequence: TGTGCCAGCTCGTCCGGGACAGGGGGCAACGAGCAGTACTTC. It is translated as CASSSGTGGNEQYF.

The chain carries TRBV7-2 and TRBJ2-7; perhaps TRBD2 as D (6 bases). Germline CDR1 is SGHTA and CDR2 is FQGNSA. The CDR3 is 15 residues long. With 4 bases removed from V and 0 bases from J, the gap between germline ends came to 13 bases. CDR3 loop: CASSSSSVLSYEQYF. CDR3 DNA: TGTGCCAGCAGCTCCTCTAGCGTACTCTCCTACGAGCAGTACTTC.

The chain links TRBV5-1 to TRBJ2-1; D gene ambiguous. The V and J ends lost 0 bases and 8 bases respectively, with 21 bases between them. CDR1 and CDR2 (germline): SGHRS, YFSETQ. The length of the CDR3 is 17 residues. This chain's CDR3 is CASSLEGLLLGADEQFF. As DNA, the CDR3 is TGCGCCAGCAGCTTGGAAGGTCTTTTGTTAGGCGCGGATGAGCAGTTCTTC. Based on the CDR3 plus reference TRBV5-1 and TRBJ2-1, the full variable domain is KAGVTQTPRYLIKTRGQQVTLSCSPISGHRSVSWYQQTPGQGLQFLFEYFSETQRNKGNFPGRFSGRQFSNSRSEMNVSTLELGDSALYLCASSLEGLLLGADEQFFGPGTRLTVL.

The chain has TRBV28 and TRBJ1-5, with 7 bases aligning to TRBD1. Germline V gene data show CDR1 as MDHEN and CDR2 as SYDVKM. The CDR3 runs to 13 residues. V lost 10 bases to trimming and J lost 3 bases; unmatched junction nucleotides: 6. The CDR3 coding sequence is TGTGCCACCAAGGGGACAGCCAATCAGCCCCAGCATTTT. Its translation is CATKGTANQPQHF.

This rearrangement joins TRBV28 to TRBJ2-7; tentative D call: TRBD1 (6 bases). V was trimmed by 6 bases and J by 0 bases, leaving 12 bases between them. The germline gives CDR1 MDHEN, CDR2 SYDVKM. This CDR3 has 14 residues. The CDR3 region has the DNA TGTGCCAGCAGGGAGTCGGACAGCTCCTACGAGCAGTACTTC. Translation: CASRESDSSYEQYF.

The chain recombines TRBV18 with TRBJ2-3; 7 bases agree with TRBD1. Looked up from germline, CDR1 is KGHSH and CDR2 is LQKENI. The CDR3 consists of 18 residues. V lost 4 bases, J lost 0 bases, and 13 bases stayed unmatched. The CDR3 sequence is CASSLLSRDRRSTDTQYF. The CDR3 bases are TGTGCCAGCTCACTCCTAAGCCGGGACAGAAGAAGCACAGATACGCAGTATTTT. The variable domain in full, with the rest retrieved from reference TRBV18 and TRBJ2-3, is NAGVMQNPRHLVRRRGQEARLRCSPMKGHSHVYWYRQLPEEGLKFMVYLQKENIIDESGMPKERFSAEFPKEGPSILRIQQVVRGDSAAYFCASSLLSRDRRSTDTQYFGPGTRLTVL.

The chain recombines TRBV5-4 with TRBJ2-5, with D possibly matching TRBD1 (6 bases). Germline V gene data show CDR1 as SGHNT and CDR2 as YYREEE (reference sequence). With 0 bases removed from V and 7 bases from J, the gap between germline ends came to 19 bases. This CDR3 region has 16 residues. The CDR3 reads CASSLAMGAAVGTQYF. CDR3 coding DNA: TGTGCCAGCAGCTTGGCCATGGGGGCGGCCGTCGGGACCCAGTACTTC.

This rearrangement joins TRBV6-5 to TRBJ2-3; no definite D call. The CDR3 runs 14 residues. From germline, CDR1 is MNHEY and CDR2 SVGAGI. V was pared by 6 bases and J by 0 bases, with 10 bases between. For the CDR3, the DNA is TGTGCCAGCAGCCTTACAGTGAGCACAGATACGCAGTATTTT. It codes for CASSLTVSTDTQYF.

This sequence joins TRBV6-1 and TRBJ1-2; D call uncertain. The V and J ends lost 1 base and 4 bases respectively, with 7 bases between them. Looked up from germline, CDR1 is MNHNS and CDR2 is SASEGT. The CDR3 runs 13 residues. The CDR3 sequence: CASSEVIGYGYTF. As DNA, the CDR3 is TGTGCCAGCAGTGAAGTAATCGGCTATGGCTACACCTTC.

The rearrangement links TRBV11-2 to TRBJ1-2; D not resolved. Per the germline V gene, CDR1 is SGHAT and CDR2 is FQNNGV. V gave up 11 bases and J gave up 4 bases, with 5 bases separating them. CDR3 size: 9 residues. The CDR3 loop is CASPYGYTF. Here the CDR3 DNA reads TGTGCCTCTCCCTATGGCTACACCTTC.

This CDR3 reads CASSFGPPSRDEQYF. The DNA of the CDR3 is TGTGCCAGCAGCTTTGGCCCTCCCTCAAGGGACGAGCAGTACTTC. The V call is TRBV7-9, the J call TRBJ2-7, with D unresolved. The germline V gene has CDR1 SEHNR and CDR2 FQNEAQ (reference sequence). Trimming took off 3 bases at V and 5 bases at J, with 17 bases between the two ends. The length of the CDR3 is 15 residues. Full variable domain (remainder filled in from reference TRBV7-9 and TRBJ2-7): DTGVSQNPRHKITKRGQNVTFRCDPISEHNRLYWYRQTLGQGPEFLTYFQNEAQLEKSRLLSDRFSAERPKGSFSTLEIQRTEQGDSAMYLCASSFGPPSRDEQYFGPGTRLTVT.

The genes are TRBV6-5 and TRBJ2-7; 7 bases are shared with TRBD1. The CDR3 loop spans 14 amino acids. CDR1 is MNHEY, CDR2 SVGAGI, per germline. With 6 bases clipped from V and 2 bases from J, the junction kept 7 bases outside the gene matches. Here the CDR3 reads CASSPGQRTYEQYF. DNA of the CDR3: TGTGCCAGCAGCCCGGGACAGAGAACCTACGAGCAGTACTTC.

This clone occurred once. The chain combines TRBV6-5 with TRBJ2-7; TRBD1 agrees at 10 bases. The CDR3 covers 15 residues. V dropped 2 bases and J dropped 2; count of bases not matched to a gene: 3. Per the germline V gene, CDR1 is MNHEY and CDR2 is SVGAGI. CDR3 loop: CASSYGTGDTYEQYF. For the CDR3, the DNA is TGTGCCAGCAGTTACGGGACAGGGGATACCTACGAGCAGTACTTC.

The CDR3 region has the DNA TGTGCCAGCAGTTTATCTTACGCGGGCAACGTCCTGACTTTC. It yields the protein CASSLSYAGNVLTF. The chain couples TRBV27 to TRBJ2-6; a weak D match, TRBD2 (5 bases). The CDR3 loop spans 14 amino acids. Germline V gene lookup returns CDR1 MNHEY and CDR2 SMNVEV (reference sequence). Trimming took 0 bases from V and 9 from J, leaving 9 bases between them.

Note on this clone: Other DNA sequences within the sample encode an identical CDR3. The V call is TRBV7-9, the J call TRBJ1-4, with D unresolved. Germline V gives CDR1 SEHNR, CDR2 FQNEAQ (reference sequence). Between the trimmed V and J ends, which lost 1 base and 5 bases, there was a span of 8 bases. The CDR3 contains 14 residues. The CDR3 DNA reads TGTGCCAGCAGCTTAGGGCAATCCAATGAAAAACTGTTTTTT. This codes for CASSLGQSNEKLFF.

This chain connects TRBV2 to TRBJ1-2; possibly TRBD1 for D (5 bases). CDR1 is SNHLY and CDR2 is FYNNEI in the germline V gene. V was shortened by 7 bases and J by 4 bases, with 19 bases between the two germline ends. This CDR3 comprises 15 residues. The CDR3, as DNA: TGTGCCAGCAAGGGGCGGATTGGGTACGGCTATGGCTACACCTTC. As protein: CASKGRIGYGYGYTF. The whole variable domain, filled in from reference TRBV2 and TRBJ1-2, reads EPEVTQTPSHQVTQMGQEVILRCVPISNHLYFYWYRQILGQKVEFLVSFYNNEISEKSEIFDDQFSVERPDGSNFTLKIRSTKLEDSAMYFCASKGRIGYGYGYTFGSGTRLTVV.

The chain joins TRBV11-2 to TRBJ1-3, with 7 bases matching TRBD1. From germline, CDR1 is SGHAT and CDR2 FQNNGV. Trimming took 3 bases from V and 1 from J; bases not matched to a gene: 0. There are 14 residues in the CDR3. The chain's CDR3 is CASSLTGSGNTIYF. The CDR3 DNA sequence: TGTGCCAGCAGCTTGACAGGGTCTGGAAACACCATATATTTT. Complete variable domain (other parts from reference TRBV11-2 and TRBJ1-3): EAGVAQSPRYKIIEKRQSVAFWCNPISGHATLYWYQQILGQGPKLLIQFQNNGVVDDSQLPKDRFSAERLKGVDSTLKIQPAKLEDSAVYLCASSLTGSGNTIYFGEGSWLTVV.

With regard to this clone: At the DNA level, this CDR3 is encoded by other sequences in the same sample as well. The CDR3 bases are TGTGCCTGGAGTCAGGGAAACTATGGCTACACCTTC. Protein sequence: CAWSQGNYGYTF. This chain links TRBV30 with TRBJ1-2; a possible D gene is TRBD1 (5 bases). V lost 2 bases to trimming and J lost 2 bases, with 6 bases between them. This CDR3 region has 12 residues. CDR1 and CDR2 from the germline V gene are GTSNPN and SVGIG (reference sequence).

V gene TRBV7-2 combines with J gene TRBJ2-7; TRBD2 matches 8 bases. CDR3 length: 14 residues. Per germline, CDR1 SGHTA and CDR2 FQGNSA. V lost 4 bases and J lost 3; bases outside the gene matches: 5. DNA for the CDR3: TGTGCCAGCAGCTGGGGACTAGGGGGCTACGAGCAGTACTTC. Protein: CASSWGLGGYEQYF.

CDR3 amino acids: CASSLFVQGAGEQYF. The DNA for the CDR3 is TGTGCCAGCAGCTTGTTTGTCCAGGGGGCGGGCGAGCAGTACTTC. The gene calls are TRBV5-4 and TRBJ2-7, with 8 positions matching TRBD1. Germline trimming cut 1 base from V and 6 bases from J; bases unmatched to any gene: 9. The CDR3 contains 15 residues. Germline-derived CDR1 and CDR2 are SGHNT and YYREEE (reference sequence).

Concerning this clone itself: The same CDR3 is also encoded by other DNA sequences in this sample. CDR3 sequence: CASSPAAGGTGELFF. As DNA, the CDR3 is TGTGCCAGCTCACCCGCTGCGGGGGGCACCGGGGAGCTGTTTTTT. The V and J genes are TRBV18 and TRBJ2-2; 8 bases line up with TRBD2. Germline V gene lookup returns CDR1 KGHSH and CDR2 LQKENI. J gave up 4 bases and V 3 bases, and 4 bases lay outside the gene matches. The CDR3 extends over 15 amino acids.

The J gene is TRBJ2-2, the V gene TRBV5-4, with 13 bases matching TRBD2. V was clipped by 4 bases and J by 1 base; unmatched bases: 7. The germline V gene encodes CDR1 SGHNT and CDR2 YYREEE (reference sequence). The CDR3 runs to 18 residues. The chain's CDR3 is CASSKLAGGPRNTGELFF. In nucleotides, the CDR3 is TGTGCCAGCAGCAAACTAGCGGGAGGGCCTCGGAACACCGGGGAGCTGTTTTTT.

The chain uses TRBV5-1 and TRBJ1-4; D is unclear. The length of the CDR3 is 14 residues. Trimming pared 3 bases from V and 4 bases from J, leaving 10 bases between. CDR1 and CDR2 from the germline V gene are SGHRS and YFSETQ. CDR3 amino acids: CASSSGPHNEKLFF. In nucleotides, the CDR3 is TGCGCCAGCAGCTCGGGCCCGCATAATGAAAAACTGTTTTTT.